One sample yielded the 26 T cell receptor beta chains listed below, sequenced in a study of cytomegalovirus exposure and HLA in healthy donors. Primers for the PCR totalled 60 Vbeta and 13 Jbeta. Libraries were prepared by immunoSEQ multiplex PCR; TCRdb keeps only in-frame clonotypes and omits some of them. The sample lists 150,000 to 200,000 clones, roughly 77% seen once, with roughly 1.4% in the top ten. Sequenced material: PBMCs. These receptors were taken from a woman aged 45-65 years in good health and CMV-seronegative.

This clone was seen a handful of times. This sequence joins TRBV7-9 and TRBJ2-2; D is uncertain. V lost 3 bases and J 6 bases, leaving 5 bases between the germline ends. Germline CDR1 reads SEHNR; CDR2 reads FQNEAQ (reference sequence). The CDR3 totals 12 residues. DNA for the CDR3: TGTGCCAGCAGCTTGCGAGCCGGGGAGCTGTTTTTT. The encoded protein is CASSLRAGELFF.

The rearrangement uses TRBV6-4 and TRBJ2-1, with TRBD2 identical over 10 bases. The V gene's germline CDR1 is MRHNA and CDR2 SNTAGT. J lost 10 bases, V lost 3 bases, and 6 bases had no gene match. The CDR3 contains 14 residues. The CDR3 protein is CASSELAGGQEQFF. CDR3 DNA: TGTGCCAGCAGTGAATTAGCGGGGGGCCAGGAGCAGTTCTTC.

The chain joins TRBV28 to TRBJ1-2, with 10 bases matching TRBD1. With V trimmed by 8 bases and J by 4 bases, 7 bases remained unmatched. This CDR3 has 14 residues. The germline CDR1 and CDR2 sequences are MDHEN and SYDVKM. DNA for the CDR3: TGTGCCAGCTGGTATAGGGACAGGGGCTATGGCTACACCTTC. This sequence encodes CASWYRDRGYGYTF.

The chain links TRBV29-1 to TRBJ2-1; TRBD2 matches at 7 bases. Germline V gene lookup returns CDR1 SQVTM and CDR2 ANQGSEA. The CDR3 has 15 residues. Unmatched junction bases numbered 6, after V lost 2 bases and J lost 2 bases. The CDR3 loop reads CSVEKGGGTYNEQFF. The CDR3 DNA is TGCAGCGTTGAAAAGGGCGGGGGTACCTACAATGAGCAGTTCTTC.

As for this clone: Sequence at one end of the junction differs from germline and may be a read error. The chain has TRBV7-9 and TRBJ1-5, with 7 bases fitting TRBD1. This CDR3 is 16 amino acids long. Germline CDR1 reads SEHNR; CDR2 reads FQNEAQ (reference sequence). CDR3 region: CSSSPGAGGANQPQHF. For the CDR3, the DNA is TGTTCCAGCAGCCCTGGGGCAGGGGGAGCCAATCAGCCCCAGCATTTT.

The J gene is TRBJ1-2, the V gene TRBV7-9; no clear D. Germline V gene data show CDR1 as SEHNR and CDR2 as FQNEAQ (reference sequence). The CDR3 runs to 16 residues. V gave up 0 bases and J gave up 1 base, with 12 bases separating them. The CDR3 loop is CASSLAVGQINYGYTF. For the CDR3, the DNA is TGTGCCAGCAGCTTAGCGGTTGGGCAGATTAACTATGGCTACACCTTC.

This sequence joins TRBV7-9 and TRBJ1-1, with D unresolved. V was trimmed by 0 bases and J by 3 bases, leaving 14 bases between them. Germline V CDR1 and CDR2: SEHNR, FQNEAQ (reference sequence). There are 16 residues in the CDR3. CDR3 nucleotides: TGTGCCAGCAGCTTAGCGGCGGCGGTTGCGGACACTGAAGCTTTCTTT. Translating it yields CASSLAAAVADTEAFF.

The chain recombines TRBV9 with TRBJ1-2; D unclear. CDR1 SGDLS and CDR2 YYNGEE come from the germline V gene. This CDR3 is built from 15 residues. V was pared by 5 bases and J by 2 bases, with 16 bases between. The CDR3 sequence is CASRAPGRPNYGYTF. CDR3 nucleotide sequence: TGTGCCAGCAGAGCCCCCGGGAGGCCCAACTATGGCTACACCTTC.

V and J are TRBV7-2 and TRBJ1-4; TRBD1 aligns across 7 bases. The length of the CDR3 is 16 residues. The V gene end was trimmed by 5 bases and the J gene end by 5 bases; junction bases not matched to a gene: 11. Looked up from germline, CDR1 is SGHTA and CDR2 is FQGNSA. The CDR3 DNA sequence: TGTGCCAGCAGCCCCTCACCGGGACAGATAAATGAAAAACTGTTTTTT. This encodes CASSPSPGQINEKLFF.

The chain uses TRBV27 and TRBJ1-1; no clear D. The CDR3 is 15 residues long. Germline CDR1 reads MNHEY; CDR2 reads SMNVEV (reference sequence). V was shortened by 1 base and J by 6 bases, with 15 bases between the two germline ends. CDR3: CASSLLRRELSEAFF. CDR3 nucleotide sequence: TGTGCCAGCAGTTTATTACGGCGGGAGTTGTCTGAAGCTTTCTTT.

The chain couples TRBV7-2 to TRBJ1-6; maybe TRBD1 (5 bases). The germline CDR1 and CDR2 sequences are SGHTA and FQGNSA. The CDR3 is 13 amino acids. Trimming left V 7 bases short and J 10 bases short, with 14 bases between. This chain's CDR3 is CASKITGQSPLHF. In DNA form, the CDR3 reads TGTGCCAGCAAGATAACAGGCCAGTCACCCCTCCACTTT.

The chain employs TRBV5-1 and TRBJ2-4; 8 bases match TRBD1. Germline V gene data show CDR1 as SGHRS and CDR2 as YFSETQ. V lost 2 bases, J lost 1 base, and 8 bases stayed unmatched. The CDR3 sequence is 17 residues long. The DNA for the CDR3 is TGCGCCAGCAGCTTCCAGACAGGGGATGCGGCCAAAAACATTCAGTACTTC. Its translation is CASSFQTGDAAKNIQYF.

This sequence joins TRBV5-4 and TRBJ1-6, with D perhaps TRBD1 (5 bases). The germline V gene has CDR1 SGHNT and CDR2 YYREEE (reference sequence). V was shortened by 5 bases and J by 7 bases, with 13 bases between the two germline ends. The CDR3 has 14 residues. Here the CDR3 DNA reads TGTGCCAGCAGGGCGGAGGGGTACAATTCACCCCTCCACTTT. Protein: CASRAEGYNSPLHF.

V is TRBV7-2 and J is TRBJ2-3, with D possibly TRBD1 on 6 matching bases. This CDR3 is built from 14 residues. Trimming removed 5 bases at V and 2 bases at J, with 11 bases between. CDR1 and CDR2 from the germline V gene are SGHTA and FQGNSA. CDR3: CASSHGQITDTQYF. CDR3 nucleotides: TGTGCCAGCAGCCACGGACAGATCACAGATACGCAGTATTTT.

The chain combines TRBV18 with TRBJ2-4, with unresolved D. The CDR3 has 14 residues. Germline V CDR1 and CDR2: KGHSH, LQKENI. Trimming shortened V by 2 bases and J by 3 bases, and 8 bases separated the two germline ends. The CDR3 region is CASSPTVSKNIQYF. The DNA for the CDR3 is TGTGCCAGCTCACCAACAGTGAGCAAAAACATTCAGTACTTC.

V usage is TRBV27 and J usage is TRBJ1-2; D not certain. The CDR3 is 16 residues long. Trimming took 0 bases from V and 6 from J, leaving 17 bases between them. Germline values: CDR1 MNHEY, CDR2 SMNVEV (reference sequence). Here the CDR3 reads CASSLSTIRSLHGYTF. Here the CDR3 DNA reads TGTGCCAGCAGTTTATCCACCATCCGGAGTCTGCATGGCTACACCTTC.

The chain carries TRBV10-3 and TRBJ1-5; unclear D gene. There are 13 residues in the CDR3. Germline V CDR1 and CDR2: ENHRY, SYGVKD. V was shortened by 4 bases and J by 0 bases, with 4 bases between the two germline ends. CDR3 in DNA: TGTGCCATCAGTGTGTATAGCAATCAGCCCCAGCATTTT. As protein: CAISVYSNQPQHF.

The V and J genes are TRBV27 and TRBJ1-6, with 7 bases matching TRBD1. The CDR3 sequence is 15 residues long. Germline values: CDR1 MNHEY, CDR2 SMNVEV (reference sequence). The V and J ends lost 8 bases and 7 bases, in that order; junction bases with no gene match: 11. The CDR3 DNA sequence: TGTGCCAGCCGAGCCGCAGACAGGGAAAATTCACCCCTCCACTTT. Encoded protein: CASRAADRENSPLHF.

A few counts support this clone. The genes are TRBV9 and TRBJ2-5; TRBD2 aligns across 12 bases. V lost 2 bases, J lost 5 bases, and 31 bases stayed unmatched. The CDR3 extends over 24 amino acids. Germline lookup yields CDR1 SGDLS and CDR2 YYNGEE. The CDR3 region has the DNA TGTGCCAGCAGCGTTCCCTTGGGTACGGGAACCTCGGCTAGCGGGAGGGGGGGGTTGGAGACCCAGTACTTC. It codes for CASSVPLGTGTSASGRGGLETQYF.

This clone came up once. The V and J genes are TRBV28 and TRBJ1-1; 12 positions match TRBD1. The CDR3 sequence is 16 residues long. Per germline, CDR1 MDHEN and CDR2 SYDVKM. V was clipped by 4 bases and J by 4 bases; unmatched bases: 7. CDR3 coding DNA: TGTGCCAGCAGTTCCGGGACAGGGGGCCTAGGCACTGAAGCTTTCTTT. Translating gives CASSSGTGGLGTEAFF.

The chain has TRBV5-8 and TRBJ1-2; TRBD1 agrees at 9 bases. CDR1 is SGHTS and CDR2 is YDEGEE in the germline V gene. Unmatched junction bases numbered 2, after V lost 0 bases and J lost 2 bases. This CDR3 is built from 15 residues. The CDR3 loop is CASSLGDRANYGYTF. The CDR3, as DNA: TGTGCCAGCAGCTTGGGGGACAGGGCAAACTATGGCTACACCTTC.

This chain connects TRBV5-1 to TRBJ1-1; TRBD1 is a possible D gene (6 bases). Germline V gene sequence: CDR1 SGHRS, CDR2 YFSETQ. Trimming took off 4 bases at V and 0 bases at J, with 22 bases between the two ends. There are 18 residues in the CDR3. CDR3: CASSIPGGGTRLNTEAFF. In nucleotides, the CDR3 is TGCGCCAGCAGCATACCGGGCGGGGGCACGAGGTTGAACACTGAAGCTTTCTTT.

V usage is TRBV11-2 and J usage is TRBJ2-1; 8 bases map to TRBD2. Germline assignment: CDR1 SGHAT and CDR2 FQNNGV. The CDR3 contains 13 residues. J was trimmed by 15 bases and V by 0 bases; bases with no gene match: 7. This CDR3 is CASSLDHAGGGFF. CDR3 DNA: TGTGCCAGCAGCTTAGATCACGCGGGAGGAGGGTTCTTC.

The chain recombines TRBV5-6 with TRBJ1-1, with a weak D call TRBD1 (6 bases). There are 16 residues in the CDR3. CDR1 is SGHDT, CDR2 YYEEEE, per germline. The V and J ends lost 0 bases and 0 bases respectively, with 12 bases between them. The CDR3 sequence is CASSLGGRAVNTEAFF. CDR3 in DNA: TGTGCCAGCAGCTTGGGGGGGCGGGCCGTGAACACTGAAGCTTTCTTT.

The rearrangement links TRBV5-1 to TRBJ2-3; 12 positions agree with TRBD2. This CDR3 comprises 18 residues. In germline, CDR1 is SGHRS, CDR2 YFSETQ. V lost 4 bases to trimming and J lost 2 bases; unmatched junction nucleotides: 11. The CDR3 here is CASSLRTSGALFTDTQYF. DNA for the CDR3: TGCGCCAGCAGCCTACGGACTAGCGGGGCCTTATTCACAGATACGCAGTATTTT. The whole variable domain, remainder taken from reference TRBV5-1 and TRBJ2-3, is KAGVTQTPRYLIKTRGQQVTLSCSPISGHRSVSWYQQTPGQGLQFLFEYFSETQRNKGNFPGRFSGRQFSNSRSEMNVSTLELGDSALYLCASSLRTSGALFTDTQYFGPGTRLTVL.

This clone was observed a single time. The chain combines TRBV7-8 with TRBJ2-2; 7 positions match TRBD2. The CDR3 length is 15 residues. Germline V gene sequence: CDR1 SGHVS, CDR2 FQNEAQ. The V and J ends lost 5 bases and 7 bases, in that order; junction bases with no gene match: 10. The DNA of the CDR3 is TGTGCCAGCAGCGAGGGGAGGGGTCGAGGCGGGGAGCTGTTTTTT. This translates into CASSEGRGRGGELFF.